The next 30 T cell receptor beta chains were all read from a single sample in a study of response to subunit inactivated influenza vaccine. TCRdb re-called the RT-PCR reads with MiXCR, one entry per CDR3 protein. The data hold approximately 490,000 distinct CDR3 sequences, with 7.2% observed a single time. Sequences were derived from PBMCs from blood, sampled less than 30 months after vaccination. All receptors come from a man in his fifties or sixties who received an inactivated influenza vaccine.

This clonotype came up many times. The chain uses TRBV5-1 and TRBJ2-5; D remains ambiguous. The CDR3 runs 14 residues. Germline V gene sequence: CDR1 SGHRS, CDR2 YFSETQ. Deletions cut 1 base from V and 1 base from J, with 8 bases between. This chain's CDR3 is CASSLSAAQETQYF. CDR3 DNA: TGCGCCAGCAGCTTGTCGGCAGCCCAAGAGACCCAGTACTTC.

This clonotype was seen many times. This chain connects TRBV12-3 or TRBV12-4 to TRBJ2-2, with unresolved D. This CDR3 contains 15 residues. The V end lost 2 bases, the J end lost 1 base, and 8 bases lay between the germline ends. CDR3 region: CASSLMAENTGELFF. For the CDR3, the DNA is TGTGCCAGCAGTTTAATGGCGGAGAACACCGGGGAGCTGTTTTTT.

This clonotype has only a few counts. The chain uses TRBV20-1 and TRBJ2-1; 8 bases line up with TRBD2. With 8 bases clipped from V and 3 bases from J, the junction kept 6 bases outside the gene matches. This CDR3 has 13 amino acids. Germline V lookup: CDR1 DFQATT, CDR2 SNEGSKA (reference sequence). The CDR3 loop is CSPAGTSYNEQFF. Written as DNA, the CDR3 is TGCAGTCCTGCCGGGACTAGCTACAATGAGCAGTTCTTC.

At least ten counts were recorded for this clonotype. The rearrangement joins TRBV6-4 to TRBJ1-1; D is uncertain. Germline CDR1 and CDR2: MRHNA and SNTAGT. V was clipped by 1 base and J by 5 bases, with 8 bases between them. CDR3 length: 13 amino acids. The CDR3 loop reads CASSDLVGTEAFF. The CDR3 coding sequence is TGTGCCAGCAGTGACTTGGTCGGGACTGAAGCTTTCTTT.

The rearrangement links TRBV12-3 or TRBV12-4 to TRBJ2-3, with 15 bases matching TRBD2. Unmatched junction bases numbered 6, after V lost 5 bases and J lost 0 bases. This CDR3 has 18 residues. The DNA for the CDR3 is TGTGCCAGCAGTAAGGGGACTAGCGGGGGGACTAGCACAGATACGCAGTATTTT. This gives the protein CASSKGTSGGTSTDTQYF.

This clonotype turned up a few times. The genes are TRBV12-3 or TRBV12-4 and TRBJ1-3, with D hard to call. V was pared by 10 bases and J by 3 bases, with 22 bases between. The CDR3 contains 16 residues. CDR3 residues: CATQGGGILDGNTIYF. The CDR3 DNA follows: TGTGCCACCCAAGGAGGAGGGATATTGGATGGAAACACCATATATTTT.

The chain recombines TRBV6-1 with TRBJ1-2; 11 bases are shared with TRBD1. CDR1 and CDR2 from the germline V gene are MNHNS and SASEGT. The CDR3 spans 16 residues. The J segment lost 2 bases and the V segment lost 6 bases, leaving 8 bases of the junction unmatched. The CDR3 region has the DNA TGTGCCAGCAGGGACAGGGGGCAACCCTTAAACTATGGCTACACCTTC. Translated: CASRDRGQPLNYGYTF.

In its sample, this clonotype was seen many times. The chain is built from TRBV18 and TRBJ2-5; no clear D gene. The CDR3 runs to 14 residues. V was pared by 3 bases and J by 2 bases, with 10 bases between. The germline CDR1 and CDR2 sequences are KGHSH and LQKENI. The CDR3 nucleotides are TGTGCCAGCTCACCGCCAGTCACGCAAGAGACCCAGTACTTC. The encoded protein is CASSPPVTQETQYF.

There are many counts of this clonotype. Its ends do not fully match the called genes, so a read error is possible. The chain has TRBV15 and TRBJ1-5; D unclear. This CDR3 spans 13 amino acids. The germline gives CDR1 LNHNV, CDR2 YYDKDF (reference sequence). CDR3 DNA sequence: TGTGCCGCCAGCGAGTATAGCAATCAGCCCCAGCATTTT. It encodes CAASEYSNQPQHF. The complete variable domain, with remaining parts taken from reference TRBV15 and TRBJ1-5, reads DAMVIQNPRYQVTQFGKPVTLSCSQTLNHNVMYWYQQKSSQAPKLLFHYYDKDFNNEADTPDNFQSRRPNTSFCFLDIRSPGLGDTAMYLCAASEYSNQPQHFGDGTRLSIL.

The chain recombines TRBV19 with TRBJ1-5; TRBD1 agrees at 8 bases. The CDR3 runs to 16 residues. J was trimmed by 0 bases and V by 4 bases; bases with no gene match: 5. Per germline, CDR1 LNHDA and CDR2 SQIVND (reference sequence). The CDR3 sequence: CASSTTGGHSNQPQHF. DNA of the CDR3: TGTGCCAGTAGTACAACAGGGGGTCATAGCAATCAGCCCCAGCATTTT. Full variable domain (rest looked up from reference TRBV19 and TRBJ1-5): DGGITQSPKYLFRKEGQNVTLSCEQNLNHDAMYWYRQDPGQGLRLIYYSQIVNDFQKGDIAEGYSVSREKKESFPLTVTSAQKNPTAFYLCASSTTGGHSNQPQHFGDGTRLSIL.

This sequence joins TRBV2 and TRBJ2-3; 8 bases are shared with TRBD2. The V gene's germline CDR1 is SNHLY and CDR2 FYNNEI. The CDR3 is 15 amino acids. Unmatched junction bases numbered 6, after V lost 3 bases and J lost 4 bases. CDR3 protein: CASSDTAGAADTQYF. The CDR3 DNA reads TGTGCCAGCAGTGATACAGCGGGAGCGGCAGATACGCAGTATTTT.

This clonotype was seen many times. The CDR3 sequence is CASSLGLGQINQPQHF. As DNA, the CDR3 is TGTGCCAGCAGCTTAGGATTGGGACAGATCAATCAGCCCCAGCATTTT. The gene calls are TRBV7-2 and TRBJ1-5; 7 bases align to TRBD1. The CDR3 extends over 16 amino acids. V lost 1 base, J lost 3 bases, and 6 bases stayed unmatched. Germline values: CDR1 SGHTA, CDR2 FQGNSA.

V usage is TRBV29-1 and J usage is TRBJ2-7; D gene ambiguous. CDR3 length: 14 amino acids. Deletions cut 6 bases from V and 0 bases from J, with 15 bases between. Germline loops: CDR1 SQVTM, CDR2 ANQGSEA. CDR3 bases: TGCAGCGTGCTTGGGCAGCATGCCTCCTACGAGCAGTACTTC. Protein: CSVLGQHASYEQYF.

The chain combines TRBV24-1 with TRBJ2-1; D is ambiguous. Germline V gene data show CDR1 as KGHDR and CDR2 as SFDVKD. Trimming pared 6 bases from V and 4 bases from J, leaving 6 bases between. This CDR3 spans 12 amino acids. CDR3 in amino acids: CATSLGYNEQFF. The CDR3 DNA sequence: TGTGCCACCAGTTTAGGGTACAATGAGCAGTTCTTC.

This rearrangement joins TRBV20-1 to TRBJ1-1; 7 bases are a match to TRBD1. The germline V gene encodes CDR1 DFQATT and CDR2 SNEGSKA (reference sequence). The CDR3 is 14 amino acids. Trimming took 3 bases from V and 5 from J; bases not matched to a gene: 9. CDR3 in amino acids: CSASRQGSNTEAFF. The CDR3 nucleotides read TGCAGTGCTAGTCGACAGGGTTCAAATACTGAAGCTTTCTTT.

The chain is built from TRBV5-1 and TRBJ2-1, with a tentative D call TRBD1 (6 bases). The germline V gene encodes CDR1 SGHRS and CDR2 YFSETQ. Trimming stripped 6 bases from V and 9 bases from J, with 16 bases between. The CDR3 has 13 residues. Here the CDR3 reads CASKVRGGFEQFF. In DNA, the CDR3 is TGCGCCAGCAAGGTCAGGGGTGGATTTGAGCAGTTCTTC.

The chain carries TRBV20-1 and TRBJ1-2; D not resolved. Germline-derived CDR1 and CDR2 are DFQATT and SNEGSKA (reference sequence). The ends were cut back, 0 bases at V and 4 bases at J, with 12 bases in the middle. The CDR3 has 14 residues. The CDR3 loop reads CSARDQWGGYGYTF. The CDR3, as DNA: TGCAGTGCTAGAGATCAGTGGGGAGGCTATGGCTACACCTTC.

The gene calls are TRBV25-1 and TRBJ2-2; possibly TRBD2 for D (5 bases). Germline CDR1 reads MGHDK; CDR2 reads SYGVNS. The V gene lost 6 bases and the J gene lost 2 bases, with 13 bases spanning the gap. The length of the CDR3 is 15 residues. The CDR3 nucleotides are TGTGCCAGCAGGGTCGGAAGCGGAAACACCGGGGAGCTGTTTTTT. Translated, it gives CASRVGSGNTGELFF.

The sample holds many counts of this clonotype. V and J are TRBV29-1 and TRBJ2-1, with TRBD2 identical over 8 bases. Germline V gene sequence: CDR1 SQVTM, CDR2 ANQGSEA. This CDR3 contains 15 residues. V shed 6 bases, J shed 3 bases, and the junction held 10 bases outside the gene matches. This CDR3 reads CSVGGAREDYNEQFF. CDR3 DNA: TGCAGCGTGGGAGGGGCGCGGGAGGACTACAATGAGCAGTTCTTC.

This clonotype was found many times. The chain recombines TRBV12-3 or TRBV12-4 with TRBJ2-1, with TRBD1 identical over 7 bases. The length of the CDR3 is 17 residues. Losses at the gene ends were 4 bases for V and 0 bases for J; bases not matched to a gene: 9. The CDR3 bases are TGTGCCAGCAGTTCATATGGAAGGGGGCCCTCCTACAATGAGCAGTTCTTC. Amino acids: CASSSYGRGPSYNEQFF.

This chain uses TRBV28 with TRBJ2-1; no reliable D call. The ends were cut back, 3 bases at V and 6 bases at J, with 12 bases in the middle. Germline lookup yields CDR1 MDHEN and CDR2 SYDVKM. The CDR3 has 14 amino acids. The DNA of the CDR3 is TGTGCCAGCAGTTTCTTAAGACAAACCAATGAGCAGTTCTTC. As protein: CASSFLRQTNEQFF.

This clonotype was observed many times. The chain links TRBV12-3 or TRBV12-4 to TRBJ2-6; tentative D call: TRBD2 (5 bases). CDR3 length: 14 amino acids. V lost 6 bases and J lost 0, with 6 bases in between. CDR3 region: CASRGLSGANVLTF. CDR3 in DNA: TGTGCCAGCAGAGGACTCTCTGGGGCCAACGTCCTGACTTTC.

This clonotype was counted only a few times. V and J are TRBV28 and TRBJ1-1, with a weak D call TRBD1 (5 bases). The germline CDR1 and CDR2 sequences are MDHEN and SYDVKM. The CDR3 is 15 amino acids. V dropped 6 bases and J dropped 0 bases, with 14 bases sitting between them. The CDR3 spells CASRQYGAVNTEAFF. DNA for the CDR3: TGTGCCAGCAGACAATATGGGGCCGTGAACACTGAAGCTTTCTTT. Drawing the rest from reference TRBV28 and TRBJ1-1, the complete variable domain is DVKVTQSSRYLVKRTGEKVFLECVQDMDHENMFWYRQDPGLGLRLIYFSYDVKMKEKGDIPEGYSVSREKKERFSLILESASTNQTSMYLCASRQYGAVNTEAFFGQGTRLTVV.

Ten or more counts support this clonotype. This chain links TRBV12-3 or TRBV12-4 with TRBJ2-1; 14 nucleotides align to TRBD2. This CDR3 spans 18 amino acids. Trimming at V came to 9 bases and at J to 4 bases, leaving 14 bases not matched to a gene. The CDR3 coding sequence is TGTGCCAGTGCGGGCCCGGGGACTAGCGGGAGTGGATACAATGAGCAGTTCTTC. Encoded protein: CASAGPGTSGSGYNEQFF.

This clonotype has only one observation. CDR3 nucleotides: TGTGCCAGCAGCCCAAGCATCAGGGGTAACATTCAGTACTTC. Its translation: CASSPSIRGNIQYF. The chain uses TRBV7-9 and TRBJ2-4, with D perhaps matching TRBD1 (6 bases). The CDR3 has 14 residues. CDR1 and CDR2 (germline): SEHNR, FQNEAQ (reference sequence). Trimming took 5 bases from V and 7 from J, leaving 15 bases between them. The full variable domain, its missing parts supplied by reference TRBV7-9 and TRBJ2-4, is DTGVSQNPRHKITKRGQNVTFRCDPISEHNRLYWYRQTLGQGPEFLTYFQNEAQLEKSRLLSDRFSAERPKGSFSTLEIQRTEQGDSAMYLCASSPSIRGNIQYFGAGTRLSVL.

The chain links TRBV6-1 to TRBJ2-6; TRBD1 aligns across 7 bases. The CDR3 spans 15 residues. J was trimmed by 2 bases and V by 5 bases; bases with no gene match: 3. The germline V gene encodes CDR1 MNHNS and CDR2 SASEGT. Here the CDR3 reads CASSHQGAGANVLTF. The CDR3 nucleotides read TGTGCCAGCAGTCATCAGGGGGCTGGGGCCAACGTCCTGACTTTC.

The genes are TRBV20-1 and TRBJ2-5; possible D gene TRBD1, 6 bases. The CDR3 has 16 residues. The V end was cut by 0 bases, the J end by 1 base, with 15 bases between. The V gene's germline CDR1 is DFQATT and CDR2 SNEGSKA (reference sequence). The DNA for the CDR3 is TGCAGTGCTAGAGACATTCTACAGGGTGTCCAAGAGACCCAGTACTTC. Its protein product is CSARDILQGVQETQYF.

The table lists this clonotype with many counts. V is TRBV12-3 or TRBV12-4 and J is TRBJ2-7; 7 bases line up with TRBD2. The CDR3 runs to 14 residues. The trim removed 7 bases at V and 2 bases at J, leaving 8 bases unmatched. CDR3 in amino acids: CASTGTIGTYEQYF. CDR3 in DNA: TGTGCCAGCACCGGGACTATCGGCACCTACGAGCAGTACTTC.

In this sample, this clonotype turned up many times. This sequence joins TRBV2 and TRBJ2-5, with D perhaps matching TRBD2 (5 bases). CDR1 and CDR2 from the germline V gene are SNHLY and FYNNEI. The CDR3 has 13 amino acids. Between the trimmed V and J ends, which lost 6 bases and 2 bases, there was a span of 10 bases. CDR3 loop: CASSGVPQETQYF. In DNA form, the CDR3 reads TGTGCCAGCAGCGGGGTCCCGCAAGAGACCCAGTACTTC.

Ten or more counts support this clonotype. This sequence joins TRBV6-8 and TRBJ2-7, with 11 bases lining up with TRBD1. V lost 0 bases to trimming and J lost 3 bases; unmatched junction nucleotides: 7. The CDR3 extends over 17 amino acids. Germline-derived CDR1 and CDR2 are MNHGY and SAAAGT. The CDR3 region is CASSYSVCGTGGYEQYF. For the CDR3, the DNA is TGTGCCAGCAGTTACTCGGTATGTGGGACAGGGGGCTACGAGCAGTACTTC.